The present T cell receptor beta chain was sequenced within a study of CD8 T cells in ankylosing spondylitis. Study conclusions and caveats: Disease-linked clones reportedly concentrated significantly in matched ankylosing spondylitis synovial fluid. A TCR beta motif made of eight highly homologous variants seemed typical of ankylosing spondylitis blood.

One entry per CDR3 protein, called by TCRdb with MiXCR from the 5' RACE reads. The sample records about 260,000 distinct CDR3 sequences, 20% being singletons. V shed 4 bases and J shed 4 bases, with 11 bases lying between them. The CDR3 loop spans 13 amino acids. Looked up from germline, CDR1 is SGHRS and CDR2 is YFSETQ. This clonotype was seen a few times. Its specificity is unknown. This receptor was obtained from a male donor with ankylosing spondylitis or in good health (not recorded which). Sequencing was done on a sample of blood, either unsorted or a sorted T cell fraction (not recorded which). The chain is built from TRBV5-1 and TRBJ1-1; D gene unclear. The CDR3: CASSPPDPTEAFF. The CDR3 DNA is TGCGCCAGCAGCCCTCCAGACCCCACTGAAGCTTTCTTT.